The 9 T cell receptor beta chains below all came from one sample that was sequenced in a study of T cells in localized non-small cell lung cancer. Clones were read by immunoSEQ multiplex PCR, and TCRdb kept only the in-frame ones, dropping some. The table has approximately 7,000 clones, about 40% seen once. Sample: lung tumor tissue, taken before any cancer treatment. Source of these receptors: a man between 35 and 75 years old with stage III lung adenocarcinoma.

This clone was observed once. The chain has TRBV18 and TRBJ2-1, with 9 bases aligning to TRBD2. V was pared by 2 bases and J by 4 bases, with 3 bases of the junction left unmatched. CDR3 length: 15 amino acids. The germline gives CDR1 KGHSH, CDR2 LQKENI. In DNA form, the CDR3 reads TGTGCCAGCTCACCAACGGCGGGGGGGTACAATGAGCAGTTCTTC. Amino acids: CASSPTAGGYNEQFF.

CDR3 nucleotides: TGTGCCAGCTCACTAGGGCCCCCGGCCACCTACGAGCAGTACTTC. Protein: CASSLGPPATYEQYF. The chain carries TRBV18 and TRBJ2-7; D is unclear. The CDR3 is 15 residues long. CDR1 KGHSH and CDR2 LQKENI come from the germline V gene. With 4 bases removed from V and 2 bases from J, the gap between germline ends came to 15 bases.

The rearrangement uses TRBV6-8 and TRBJ2-3; no reliable D call. There are 13 residues in the CDR3. The V gene lost 6 bases and the J gene lost 2 bases, with 9 bases spanning the gap. CDR1 and CDR2 (germline): MNHGY, SAAAGT. CDR3 protein: CASSPGTTDTQYF. The DNA of the CDR3 is TGTGCCAGCAGCCCAGGCACCACAGATACGCAGTATTTT.

V is TRBV28 and J is TRBJ1-2, with TRBD1 matching over 8 bases. The junction had 6 bases not matched to a gene; V was cut back by 6 bases and J by 6 bases. CDR1 is MDHEN and CDR2 is SYDVKM in the germline V gene. The CDR3 length is 13 residues. Here the CDR3 DNA reads TGTGCCAGCAGCTCAGGGGGCGGGGATGGCTACACCTTC. This codes for CASSSGGGDGYTF.

The rearrangement uses TRBV19 and TRBJ2-3; D is perhaps TRBD2 (6 bases). Trimming cost V 3 bases and J 0 bases, with 13 bases left between them. Germline values: CDR1 LNHDA, CDR2 SQIVND (reference sequence). CDR3 length: 16 amino acids. The CDR3 sequence: CASSMKGGISTDTQYF. DNA of the CDR3: TGTGCCAGTAGTATGAAGGGAGGAATAAGCACAGATACGCAGTATTTT.

This clone is classed as medium-sized. This chain connects TRBV9 to TRBJ1-4; D might be TRBD1 (5 bases). Trimming shortened V by 5 bases and J by 8 bases, and 13 bases separated the two germline ends. Germline V lookup: CDR1 SGDLS, CDR2 YYNGEE. The CDR3 covers 13 residues. The CDR3 DNA follows: TGTGCCAGCAGGTCAGGGTCAGTGGAAAAACTGTTTTTT. Translated, it gives CASRSGSVEKLFF. The full variable domain, with the rest looked up from reference TRBV9 and TRBJ1-4, is DSGVTQTPKHLITATGQRVTLRCSPRSGDLSVYWYQQSLDQGLQFLIQYYNGEERAKGNILERFSAQQFPDLHSELNLSSLELGDSALYFCASRSGSVEKLFFGSGTQLSVL.

This clone was seen a few times. This chain uses TRBV6-1 with TRBJ1-1, with TRBD1 as a possible D gene (6 bases). Germline CDR1 is MNHNS and CDR2 is SASEGT. This CDR3 is 17 amino acids long. V lost 0 bases and J 6 bases, leaving 20 bases between the germline ends. DNA for the CDR3: TGTGCCAGCAGTGAAGCGGGGACAAGAAGGGAAGGAGCTGAAGCTTTCTTT. Translating gives CASSEAGTRREGAEAFF.

In its sample, this clone was seen a few times. This chain connects TRBV30 to TRBJ1-4; D might be TRBD1 (6 bases). The CDR3 length is 15 residues. CDR1 and CDR2 from the germline V gene are GTSNPN and SVGIG (reference sequence). V lost 3 bases and J lost 3, with 14 bases in between. The CDR3 loop is CAWRSGDKANEKLFF. The CDR3 DNA is TGTGCCTGGAGGTCCGGGGACAAAGCTAATGAAAAACTGTTTTTT.

This clone was seen repeatedly, ten times or more. The J gene is TRBJ2-7, the V gene TRBV23-1; a weak D match, TRBD1 (5 bases). TRBV23-1 is given ORF status, its function remaining uncertain. The V end was cut by 6 bases, the J end by 5 bases, with 20 bases between. This CDR3 has 15 residues. The CDR3 bases are TGCGCCAGCAGCCAAGATGGAAACAGGCTGAACGAGCAGTACTTC. It translates to CASSQDGNRLNEQYF.